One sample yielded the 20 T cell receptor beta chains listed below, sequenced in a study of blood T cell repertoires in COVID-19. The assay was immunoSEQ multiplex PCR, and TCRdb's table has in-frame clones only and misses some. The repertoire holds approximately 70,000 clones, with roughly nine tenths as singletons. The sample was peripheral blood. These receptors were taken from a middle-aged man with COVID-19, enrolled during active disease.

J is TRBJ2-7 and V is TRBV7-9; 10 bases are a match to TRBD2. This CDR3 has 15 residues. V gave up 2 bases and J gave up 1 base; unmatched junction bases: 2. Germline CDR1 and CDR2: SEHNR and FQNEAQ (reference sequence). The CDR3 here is CASSLLAGGSYEQYF. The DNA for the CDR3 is TGTGCCAGCAGCTTATTAGCGGGAGGATCCTACGAGCAGTACTTC.

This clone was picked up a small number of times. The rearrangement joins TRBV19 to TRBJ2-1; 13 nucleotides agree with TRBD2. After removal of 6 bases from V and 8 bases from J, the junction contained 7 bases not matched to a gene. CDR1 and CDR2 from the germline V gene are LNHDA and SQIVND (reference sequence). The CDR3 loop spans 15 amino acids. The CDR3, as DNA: TGTGCCAGTAGCCTACTAGCGGGAGGGCCGGATGAGCAGTTCTTC. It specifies CASSLLAGGPDEQFF.

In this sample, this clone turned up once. In DNA form, the CDR3 reads TGTGCCTGGAGTGCGGGGGAGCAGTTCTTC. It codes for CAWSAGEQFF. The chain couples TRBV30 to TRBJ2-1; D may be TRBD2 (5 bases). Germline CDR1 GTSNPN, CDR2 SVGIG (reference sequence). The CDR3 has 10 amino acids. Trimming shortened V by 1 base and J by 10 bases, and 5 bases separated the two germline ends.

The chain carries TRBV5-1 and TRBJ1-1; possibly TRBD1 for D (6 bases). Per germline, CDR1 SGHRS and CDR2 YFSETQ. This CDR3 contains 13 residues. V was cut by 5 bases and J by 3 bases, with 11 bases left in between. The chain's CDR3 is CASSPQGYTEAFF. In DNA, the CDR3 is TGCGCCAGCAGTCCCCAGGGGTACACTGAAGCTTTCTTT.

CDR3 in DNA: TGTGCCACCCGCAGGGGGCTGGATTCACCCCTCCACTTT. This sequence encodes CATRRGLDSPLHF. The chain employs TRBV10-3 and TRBJ1-6; 8 nucleotides match TRBD1. Germline V gene data show CDR1 as ENHRY and CDR2 as SYGVKD. The CDR3 is made up of 13 amino acids. With V trimmed by 10 bases and J by 8 bases, 7 bases remained unmatched.

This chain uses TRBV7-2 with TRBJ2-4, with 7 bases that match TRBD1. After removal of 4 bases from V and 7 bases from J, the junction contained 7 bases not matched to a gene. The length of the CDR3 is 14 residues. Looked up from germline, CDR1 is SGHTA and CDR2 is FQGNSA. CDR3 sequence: CASSYDRVPNIQYF. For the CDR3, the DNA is TGTGCCAGCAGCTACGACAGGGTGCCCAACATTCAGTACTTC.

CDR3 coding DNA: TGTGCCACCAGCAGAGGACAGTTTGGCGCAATGTCAGCCCAGCATTTT. Encoded protein: CATSRGQFGAMSAQHF. V usage is TRBV15 and J usage is TRBJ1-5, with D possibly matching TRBD1 (5 bases). The V gene lost 1 base and the J gene lost 11 bases, with 21 bases spanning the gap. The V gene's germline CDR1 is LNHNV and CDR2 YYDKDF (reference sequence). The length of the CDR3 is 16 residues.

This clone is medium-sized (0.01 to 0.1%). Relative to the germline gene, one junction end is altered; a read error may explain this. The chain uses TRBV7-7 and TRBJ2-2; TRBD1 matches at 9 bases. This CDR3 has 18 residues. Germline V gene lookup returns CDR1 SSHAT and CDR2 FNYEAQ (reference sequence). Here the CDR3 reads CASSLGTGLGSNTGELFF. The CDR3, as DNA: TGTGCTAGCAGTCTCGGGACAGGGCTAGGGTCGAACACCGGGGAGCTGTTTTTT. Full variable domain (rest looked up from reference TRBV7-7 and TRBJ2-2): GAGVSQSPRYKVTKRGQDVTLRCDPISSHATLYWYQQALGQGPEFLTYFNYEAQPDKSGLPSDRFSAERPEGSISTLTIQRTEQRDSAMYRCASSLGTGLGSNTGELFFGEGSRLTVL.

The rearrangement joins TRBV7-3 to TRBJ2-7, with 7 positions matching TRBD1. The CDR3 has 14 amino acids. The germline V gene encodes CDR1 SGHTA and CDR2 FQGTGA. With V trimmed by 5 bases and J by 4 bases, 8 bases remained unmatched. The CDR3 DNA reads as TGTGCCAGCAGCGCCATCGGGACAGTATACGAGCAGTACTTC. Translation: CASSAIGTVYEQYF.

The DNA of the CDR3 is TGTGCCAGCAGCCACGCTGAGGGGGTCATGAACACTGAAGCTTTCTTT. This encodes CASSHAEGVMNTEAFF. The V call is TRBV4-2, the J call TRBJ1-1; TRBD1 is a possible D gene (6 bases). The V and J ends lost 3 bases and 0 bases respectively, with 14 bases between them. CDR3 length: 16 amino acids. Germline values: CDR1 LGHNA, CDR2 YNFKEQ.

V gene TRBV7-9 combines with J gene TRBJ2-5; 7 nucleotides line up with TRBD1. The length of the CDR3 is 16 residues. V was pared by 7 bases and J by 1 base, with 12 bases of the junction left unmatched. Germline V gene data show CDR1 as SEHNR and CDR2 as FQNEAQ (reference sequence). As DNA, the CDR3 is TGTGCCAGCAACCCGGGGCATAGGGGGCCCCAAGAGACCCAGTACTTC. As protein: CASNPGHRGPQETQYF.

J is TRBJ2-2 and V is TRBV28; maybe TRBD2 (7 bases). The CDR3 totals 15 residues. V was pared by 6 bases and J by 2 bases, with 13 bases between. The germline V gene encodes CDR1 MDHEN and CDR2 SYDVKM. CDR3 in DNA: TGTGCCAGCAGGACGGGGGGCGAAAACACCGGGGAGCTGTTTTTT. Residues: CASRTGGENTGELFF.

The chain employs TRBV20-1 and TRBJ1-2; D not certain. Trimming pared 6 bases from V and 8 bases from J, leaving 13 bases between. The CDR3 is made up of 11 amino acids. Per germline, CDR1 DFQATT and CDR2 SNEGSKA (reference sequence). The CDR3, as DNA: TGCAGTGCGGGCCCCGGTGAGGGCTACACCTTC. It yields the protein CSAGPGEGYTF.

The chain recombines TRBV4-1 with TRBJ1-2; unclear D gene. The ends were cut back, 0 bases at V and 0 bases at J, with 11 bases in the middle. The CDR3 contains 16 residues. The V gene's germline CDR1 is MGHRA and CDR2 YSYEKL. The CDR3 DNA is TGCGCCAGCAGCCAAGAGCCCGGGTTGGCTAACTATGGCTACACCTTC. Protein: CASSQEPGLANYGYTF.

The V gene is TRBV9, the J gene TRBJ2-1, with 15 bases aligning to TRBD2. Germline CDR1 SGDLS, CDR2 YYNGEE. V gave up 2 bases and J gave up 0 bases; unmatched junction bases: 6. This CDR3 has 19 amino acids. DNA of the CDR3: TGTGCCAGCAGCGTGGGACTAGCGGGAGGCGCTCTCTCCTACAATGAGCAGTTCTTC. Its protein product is CASSVGLAGGALSYNEQFF.

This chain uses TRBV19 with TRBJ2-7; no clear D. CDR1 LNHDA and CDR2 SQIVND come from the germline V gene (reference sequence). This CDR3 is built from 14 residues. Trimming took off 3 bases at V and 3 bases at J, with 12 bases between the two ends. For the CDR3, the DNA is TGTGCCAGTAGTATGGGTGGTCCGGGCTACGAGCAGTACTTC. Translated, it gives CASSMGGPGYEQYF.

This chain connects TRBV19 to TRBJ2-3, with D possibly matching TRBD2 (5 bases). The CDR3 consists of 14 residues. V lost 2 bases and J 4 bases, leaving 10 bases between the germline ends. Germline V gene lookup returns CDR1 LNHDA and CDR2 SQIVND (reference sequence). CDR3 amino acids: CASSIPGVADTQYF. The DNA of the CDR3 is TGTGCCAGTAGTATACCCGGGGTAGCAGATACGCAGTATTTT.

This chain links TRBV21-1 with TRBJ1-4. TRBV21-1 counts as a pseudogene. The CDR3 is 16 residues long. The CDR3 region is CASLQTGEPTNEKLFF. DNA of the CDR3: TGTGCCAGCCTTCAGACGGGGGAACCAACTAATGAAAAACTGTTTTTT.

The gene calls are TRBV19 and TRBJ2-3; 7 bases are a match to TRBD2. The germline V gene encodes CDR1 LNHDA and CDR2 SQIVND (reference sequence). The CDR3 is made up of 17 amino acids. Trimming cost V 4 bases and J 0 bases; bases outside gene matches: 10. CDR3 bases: TGTGCCAGTAGTAAGCGGGGTCTGGCTCGGAGCACAGATACGCAGTATTTT. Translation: CASSKRGLARSTDTQYF.

CDR3 residues: CASSKDTVDQPQHF. The CDR3 region has the DNA TGTGCCAGCAGTAAGGACACCGTGGATCAGCCCCAGCATTTT. This rearrangement joins TRBV6-5 to TRBJ1-5; tentative D call: TRBD1 (5 bases). Germline V gene data show CDR1 as MNHEY and CDR2 as SVGAGI. The CDR3 length is 14 residues. V was pared by 5 bases and J by 5 bases, with 13 bases between.